The 14 T cell receptor beta chains below all came from one sample that was sequenced in a study of blood T cell repertoires in COVID-19. The method was immunoSEQ multiplex PCR; TCRdb's version includes in-frame clones alone and lacks a portion of them. The sample includes about 500,000 clones, about 89% of them seen just once. Sequencing input: peripheral blood. The receptors here all came from a woman aged 50 to 65 with COVID-19, enrolled during active disease.

J is TRBJ1-2 and V is TRBV25-1; TRBD1 matches at 7 bases. V trimming: 2 bases; J trimming: 6 bases; junction bases outside the gene matches: 9. CDR3 length: 15 residues. CDR1 and CDR2 from the germline V gene are MGHDK and SYGVNS. In DNA, the CDR3 is TGTGCCAGCAGTGAACGAGGGACAGATCGGCATGGCTACACCTTC. This codes for CASSERGTDRHGYTF.

The V gene is TRBV18, the J gene TRBJ1-3; D is ambiguous. This CDR3 region has 15 residues. The V end lost 4 bases, the J end lost 4 bases, and 14 bases lay between the germline ends. Germline loops: CDR1 KGHSH, CDR2 LQKENI. This CDR3 reads CASSRDHREGNTIYF. The CDR3 bases are TGTGCCAGCTCACGCGACCATAGGGAGGGAAACACCATATATTTT.

This clone was picked up a small number of times. This sequence joins TRBV7-3 and TRBJ2-1; D is unclear. The CDR3 contains 17 residues. Germline lookup yields CDR1 SGHTA and CDR2 FQGTGA. Trimming took 1 base from V and 0 from J, leaving 13 bases between them. The CDR3 DNA follows: TGTGCCAGCAGCTTAAACCCCGGCGGAGACTCCTACAATGAGCAGTTCTTC. As protein: CASSLNPGGDSYNEQFF.

V usage is TRBV5-6 and J usage is TRBJ1-1; a weak D match, TRBD1 (6 bases). The V end lost 4 bases, the J end lost 6 bases, and 10 bases lay between the germline ends. This CDR3 has 12 residues. Germline values: CDR1 SGHDT, CDR2 YYEEEE. The CDR3 is CASSSTGPEAFF. The CDR3 DNA sequence: TGTGCCAGCAGCAGTACAGGGCCTGAAGCTTTCTTT.

The rearrangement links TRBV6-4 to TRBJ2-2; D gene uncertain. The V and J ends lost 4 bases and 0 bases respectively, with 6 bases between them. The germline V gene encodes CDR1 MRHNA and CDR2 SNTAGT. The CDR3 runs to 14 residues. The DNA of the CDR3 is TGTGCCAGCAGTGTACAGTCGAACACCGGGGAGCTGTTTTTT. It encodes CASSVQSNTGELFF.

V usage is TRBV30 and J usage is TRBJ2-3, with TRBD2 matching over 10 bases. The ends lost 8 bases at V and 0 bases at J; junction bases unmatched: 5. There are 14 residues in the CDR3. The germline CDR1 and CDR2 sequences are GTSNPN and SVGIG (reference sequence). The CDR3 DNA sequence: TGTGCCGGAACTAGCGGGAAGAGCACAGATACGCAGTATTTT. This encodes CAGTSGKSTDTQYF.

The V call is TRBV10-3, the J call TRBJ2-7; 7 bases map to TRBD2. Germline CDR1 and CDR2: ENHRY and SYGVKD. This CDR3 has 15 residues. V lost 5 bases, J lost 1 base, and 8 bases stayed unmatched. The CDR3 sequence: CAISRRLAESYEQYF. The CDR3 DNA is TGTGCCATCAGTCGAAGACTAGCCGAATCCTACGAGCAGTACTTC.

This clone came up once. This chain links TRBV28 with TRBJ2-1; perhaps TRBD2 as D (6 bases). CDR3 length equals 19 residues. The V gene lost 5 bases and the J gene lost 0 bases, with 23 bases spanning the gap. Germline loops: CDR1 MDHEN, CDR2 SYDVKM. The CDR3 DNA reads as TGTGCCAGCAGTCCCCGGCGGGGCCTACCCGGTAGCTCCTACAATGAGCAGTTCTTC. The encoded protein is CASSPRRGLPGSSYNEQFF.

V gene TRBV24-1 combines with J gene TRBJ2-5; a possible D gene is TRBD1 (5 bases). This CDR3 is built from 15 residues. Germline CDR1 reads KGHDR; CDR2 reads SFDVKD. Deletions cut 3 bases from V and 1 base from J, with 11 bases between. CDR3 in amino acids: CATSDQTVIQETQYF. The DNA of the CDR3 is TGTGCCACCAGTGATCAGACAGTCATCCAAGAGACCCAGTACTTC.

This chain uses TRBV5-1 with TRBJ2-7, with 15 bases identical to TRBD2. V gave up 7 bases and J gave up 4 bases; unmatched junction bases: 3. Germline V CDR1 and CDR2: SGHRS, YFSETQ. This CDR3 has 14 amino acids. The CDR3 loop reads CASGLAGGFYEQYF. The CDR3 nucleotides read TGCGCCAGCGGACTAGCGGGGGGGTTTTACGAGCAGTACTTC.

This rearrangement joins TRBV7-2 to TRBJ2-1; tentative D call: TRBD2 (5 bases). Per the germline V gene, CDR1 is SGHTA and CDR2 is FQGNSA. The CDR3 sequence is 13 residues long. Trimming took off 0 bases at V and 10 bases at J, with 10 bases between the two ends. CDR3 region: CASSLARRSEQFF. The CDR3 coding sequence is TGTGCCAGCAGCTTAGCGCGGAGGAGCGAGCAGTTCTTC.

This clone has just one count. The chain combines TRBV3-1 (or the pseudogene TRBV3-2) with TRBJ1-1; D is ambiguous. In germline, CDR1 is LGHDT, CDR2 YNNKEL (reference sequence). The germline V and J ends were trimmed by 4 bases and 1 base, with 10 bases remaining between them. CDR3 length: 14 residues. The CDR3 DNA reads as TGTGCCAGCAGCCTCGGGATCAGGAACACTGAAGCTTTCTTT. Its protein product is CASSLGIRNTEAFF.

V is TRBV5-1 and J is TRBJ1-1; TRBD1 agrees at 8 bases. This CDR3 is 15 amino acids long. V was clipped by 2 bases and J by 1 base; unmatched bases: 4. Germline assignment: CDR1 SGHRS and CDR2 YFSETQ. CDR3 in DNA: TGCGCCAGCAGCTTCCTGGGACAGGAGAACACTGAAGCTTTCTTT. This encodes CASSFLGQENTEAFF.

Regarding this clone: A single base is all that separates this from a far larger clone, so a read error is likely. J is TRBJ1-1 and V is TRBV9; weak D call: TRBD1 (5 bases). The CDR3 contains 13 residues. Deletions cut 4 bases from V and 4 bases from J, with 11 bases between. Germline CDR1 SGDLS, CDR2 YYNGEE. The CDR3: CASSLSGGTEAFF. The CDR3 DNA follows: TGTGCCAGCAGCTTATCGGGGGGCACTGAAGCTTTCTTT.